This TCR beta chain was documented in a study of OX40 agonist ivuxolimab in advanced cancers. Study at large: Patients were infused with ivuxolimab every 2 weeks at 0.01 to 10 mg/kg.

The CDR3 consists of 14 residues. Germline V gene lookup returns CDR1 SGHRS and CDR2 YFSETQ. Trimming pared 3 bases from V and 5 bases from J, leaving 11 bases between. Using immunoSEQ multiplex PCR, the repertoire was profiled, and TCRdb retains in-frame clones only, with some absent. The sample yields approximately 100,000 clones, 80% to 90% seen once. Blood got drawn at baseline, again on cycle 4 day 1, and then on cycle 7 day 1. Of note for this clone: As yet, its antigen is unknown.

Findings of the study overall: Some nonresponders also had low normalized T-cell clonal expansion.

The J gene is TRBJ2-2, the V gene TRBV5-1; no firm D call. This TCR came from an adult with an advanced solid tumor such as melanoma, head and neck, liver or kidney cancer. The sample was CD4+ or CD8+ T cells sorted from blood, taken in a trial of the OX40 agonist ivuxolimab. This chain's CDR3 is CASSSSRYTGELFF. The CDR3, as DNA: TGCGCCAGCAGCTCATCGAGATATACCGGGGAGCTGTTTTTT.